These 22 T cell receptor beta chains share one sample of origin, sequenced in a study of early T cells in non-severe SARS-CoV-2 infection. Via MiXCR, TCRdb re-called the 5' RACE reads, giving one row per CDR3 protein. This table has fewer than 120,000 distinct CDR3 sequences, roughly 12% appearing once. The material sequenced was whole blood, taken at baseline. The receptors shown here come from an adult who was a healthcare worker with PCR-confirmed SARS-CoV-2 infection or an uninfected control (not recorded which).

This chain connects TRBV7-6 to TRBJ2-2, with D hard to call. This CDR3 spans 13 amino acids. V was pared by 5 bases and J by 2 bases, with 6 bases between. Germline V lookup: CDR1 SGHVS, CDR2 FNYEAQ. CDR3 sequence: CASSASNTGELFF. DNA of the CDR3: TGTGCCAGCAGCGCTTCTAACACCGGGGAGCTGTTTTTT. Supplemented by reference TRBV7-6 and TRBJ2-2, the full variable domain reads GAGVSQSPRYKVTKRGQDVALRCDPISGHVSLYWYRQALGQGPEFLTYFNYEAQQDKSGLPNDRFSAERPEGSISTLTIQRTEQRDSAMYRCASSASNTGELFFGEGSRLTVL.

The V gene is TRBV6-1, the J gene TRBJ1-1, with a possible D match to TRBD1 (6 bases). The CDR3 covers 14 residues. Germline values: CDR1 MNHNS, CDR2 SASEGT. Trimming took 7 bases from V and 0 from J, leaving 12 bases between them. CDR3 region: CASIKGQLNTEAFF. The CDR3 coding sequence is TGTGCCAGCATAAAAGGACAGCTGAACACTGAAGCTTTCTTT.

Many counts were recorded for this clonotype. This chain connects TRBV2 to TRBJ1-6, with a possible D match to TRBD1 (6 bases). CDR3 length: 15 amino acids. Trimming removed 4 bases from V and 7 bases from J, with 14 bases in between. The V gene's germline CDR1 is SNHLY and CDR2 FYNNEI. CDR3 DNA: TGTGCCAGCAGTGTACAGGGTATTGGGAATTCACCCCTCCACTTT. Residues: CASSVQGIGNSPLHF.

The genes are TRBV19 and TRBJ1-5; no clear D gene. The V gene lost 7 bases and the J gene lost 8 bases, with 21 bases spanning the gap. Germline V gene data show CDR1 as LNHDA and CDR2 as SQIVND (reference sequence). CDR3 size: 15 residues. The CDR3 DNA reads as TGTGCCAGTACCTCCCCCTTCGGGCCCTGGGAGCCCCAGCATTTT. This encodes CASTSPFGPWEPQHF.

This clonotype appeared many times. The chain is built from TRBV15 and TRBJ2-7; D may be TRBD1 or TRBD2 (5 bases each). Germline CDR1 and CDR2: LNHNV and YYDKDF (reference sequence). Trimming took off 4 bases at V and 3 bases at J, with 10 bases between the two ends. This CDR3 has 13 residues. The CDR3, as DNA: TGTGCCACCAGCACCCGGGACGGCTACGAGCAGTACTTC. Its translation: CATSTRDGYEQYF.

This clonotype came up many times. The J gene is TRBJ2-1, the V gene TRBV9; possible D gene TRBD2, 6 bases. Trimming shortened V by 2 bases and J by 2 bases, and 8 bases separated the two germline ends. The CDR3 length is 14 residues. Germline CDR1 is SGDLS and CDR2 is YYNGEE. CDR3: CASSVASAYNEQFF. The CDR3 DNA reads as TGTGCCAGCAGCGTCGCTAGCGCCTACAATGAGCAGTTCTTC. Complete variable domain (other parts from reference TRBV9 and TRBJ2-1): DSGVTQTPKHLITATGQRVTLRCSPRSGDLSVYWYQQSLDQGLQFLIQYYNGEERAKGNILERFSAQQFPDLHSELNLSSLELGDSALYFCASSVASAYNEQFFGPGTRLTVL.

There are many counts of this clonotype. The CDR3 spells CATSDPVRQGFYQLFF. DNA for the CDR3: TGTGCCACCAGTGATCCGGTCCGCCAAGGTTTTTATCAGCTGTTTTTT. This chain uses TRBV24-1 with TRBJ2-2, with D unresolved. Trimming left V 3 bases short and J 12 bases short, with 22 bases between. Germline V gene data show CDR1 as KGHDR and CDR2 as SFDVKD. CDR3 length: 16 residues.

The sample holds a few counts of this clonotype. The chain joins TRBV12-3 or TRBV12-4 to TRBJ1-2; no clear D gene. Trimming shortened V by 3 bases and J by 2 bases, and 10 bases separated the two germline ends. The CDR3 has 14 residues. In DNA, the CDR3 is TGTGCCAGCAGTTTGTATTGGGGAAACTATGGCTACACCTTC. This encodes CASSLYWGNYGYTF.

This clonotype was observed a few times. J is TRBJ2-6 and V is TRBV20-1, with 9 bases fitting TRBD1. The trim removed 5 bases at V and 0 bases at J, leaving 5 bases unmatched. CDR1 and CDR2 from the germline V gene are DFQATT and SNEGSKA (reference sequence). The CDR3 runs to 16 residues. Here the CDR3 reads CSAGTGPSSGANVLTF. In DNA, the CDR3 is TGCAGTGCTGGGACAGGGCCAAGCTCTGGGGCCAACGTCCTGACTTTC.

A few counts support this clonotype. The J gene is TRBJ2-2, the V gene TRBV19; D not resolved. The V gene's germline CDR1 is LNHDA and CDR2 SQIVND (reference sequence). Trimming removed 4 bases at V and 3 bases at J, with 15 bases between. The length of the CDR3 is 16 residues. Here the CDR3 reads CASSTPLGRHTGELFF. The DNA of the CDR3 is TGTGCCAGTAGTACCCCTCTGGGCAGACACACCGGGGAGCTGTTTTTT.

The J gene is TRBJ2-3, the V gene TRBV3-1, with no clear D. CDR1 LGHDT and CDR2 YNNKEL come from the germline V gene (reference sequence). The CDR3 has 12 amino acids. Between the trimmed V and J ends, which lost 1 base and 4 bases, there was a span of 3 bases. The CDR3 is CASSQGPDTQYF. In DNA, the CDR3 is TGTGCCAGCAGCCAAGGACCAGATACGCAGTATTTT.

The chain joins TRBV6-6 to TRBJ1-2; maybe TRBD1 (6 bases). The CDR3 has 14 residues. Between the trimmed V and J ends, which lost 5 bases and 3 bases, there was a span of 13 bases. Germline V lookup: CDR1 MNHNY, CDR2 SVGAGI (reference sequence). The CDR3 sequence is CASSHRTDHYGYTF. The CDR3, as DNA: TGTGCCAGCAGTCACAGGACAGATCACTATGGCTACACCTTC.

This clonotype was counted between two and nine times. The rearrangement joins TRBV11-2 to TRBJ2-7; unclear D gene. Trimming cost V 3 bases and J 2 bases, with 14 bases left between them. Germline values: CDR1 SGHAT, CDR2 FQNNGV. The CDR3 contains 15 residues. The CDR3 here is CASSFGYGSPYEQYF. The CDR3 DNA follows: TGTGCCAGCAGCTTTGGGTACGGGTCCCCCTACGAGCAGTACTTC.

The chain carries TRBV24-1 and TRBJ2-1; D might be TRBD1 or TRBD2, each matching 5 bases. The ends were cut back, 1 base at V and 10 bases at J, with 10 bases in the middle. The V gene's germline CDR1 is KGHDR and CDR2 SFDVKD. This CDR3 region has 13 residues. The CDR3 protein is CATSDFGAVEQFF. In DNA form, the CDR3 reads TGTGCCACCAGTGATTTCGGGGCAGTGGAGCAGTTCTTC.

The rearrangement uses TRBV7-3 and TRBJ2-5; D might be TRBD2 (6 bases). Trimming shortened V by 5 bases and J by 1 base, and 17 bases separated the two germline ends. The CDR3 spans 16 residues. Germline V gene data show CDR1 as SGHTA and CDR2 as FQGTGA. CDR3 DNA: TGTGCCAGCAGCGCTGCCAACTCGGGACTCCAAGAGACCCAGTACTTC. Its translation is CASSAANSGLQETQYF. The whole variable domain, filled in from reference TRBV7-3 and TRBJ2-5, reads GAGVSQTPSNKVTEKGKYVELRCDPISGHTALYWYRQSLGQGPEFLIYFQGTGAADDSGLPNDRFFAVRPEGSVSTLKIQRTERGDSAVYLCASSAANSGLQETQYFGPGTRLLVL.

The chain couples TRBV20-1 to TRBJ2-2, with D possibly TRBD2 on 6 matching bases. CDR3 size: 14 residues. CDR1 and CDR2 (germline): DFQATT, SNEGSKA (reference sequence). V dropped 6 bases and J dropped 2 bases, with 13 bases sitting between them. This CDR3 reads CSADGTPNTGELFF. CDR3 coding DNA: TGCAGTGCCGACGGGACTCCCAACACCGGGGAGCTGTTTTTT.

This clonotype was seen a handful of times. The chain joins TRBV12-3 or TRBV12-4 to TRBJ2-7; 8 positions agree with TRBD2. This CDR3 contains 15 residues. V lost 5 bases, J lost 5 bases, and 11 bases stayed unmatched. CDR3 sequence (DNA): TGTGCCAGCAGTCCCCTAGGGAGCGGGAGAAACGAGCAGTACTTC. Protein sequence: CASSPLGSGRNEQYF.

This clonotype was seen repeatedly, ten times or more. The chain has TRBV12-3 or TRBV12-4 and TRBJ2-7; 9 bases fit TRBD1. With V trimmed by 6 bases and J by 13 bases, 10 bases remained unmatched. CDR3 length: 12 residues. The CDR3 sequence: CASSPLRDRVYF. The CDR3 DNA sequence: TGTGCCAGCAGCCCGCTCCGGGACAGGGTCTACTTC.

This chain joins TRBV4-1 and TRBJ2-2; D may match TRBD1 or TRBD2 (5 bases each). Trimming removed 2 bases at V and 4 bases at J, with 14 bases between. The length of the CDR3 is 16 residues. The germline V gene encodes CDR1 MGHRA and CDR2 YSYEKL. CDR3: CASSQTINGGTGELFF. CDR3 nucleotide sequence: TGCGCCAGCAGCCAAACCATAAATGGGGGCACCGGGGAGCTGTTTTTT.

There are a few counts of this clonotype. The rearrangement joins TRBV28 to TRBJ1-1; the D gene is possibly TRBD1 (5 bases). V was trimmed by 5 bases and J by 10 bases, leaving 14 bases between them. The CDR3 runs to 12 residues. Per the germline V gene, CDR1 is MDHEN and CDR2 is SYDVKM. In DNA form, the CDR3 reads TGTGCCAGCAGTCCCCAGGGCATGGGAGCTTTCTTT. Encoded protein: CASSPQGMGAFF.

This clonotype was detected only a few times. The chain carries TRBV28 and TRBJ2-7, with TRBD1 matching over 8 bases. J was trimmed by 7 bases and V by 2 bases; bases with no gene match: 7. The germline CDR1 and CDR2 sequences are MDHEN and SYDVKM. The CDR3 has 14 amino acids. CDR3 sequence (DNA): TGTGCCAGCAGTTTAGGACAGGGAGTGGAAGAGCAGTACTTC. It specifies CASSLGQGVEEQYF.

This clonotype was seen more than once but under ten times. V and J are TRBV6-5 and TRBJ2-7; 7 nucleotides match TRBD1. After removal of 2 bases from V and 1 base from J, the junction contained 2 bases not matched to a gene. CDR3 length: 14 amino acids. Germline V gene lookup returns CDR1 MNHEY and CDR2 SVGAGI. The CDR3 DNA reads TGTGCCAGCAGTTACCTGACAGGGTCCTACGAGCAGTACTTC. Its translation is CASSYLTGSYEQYF.